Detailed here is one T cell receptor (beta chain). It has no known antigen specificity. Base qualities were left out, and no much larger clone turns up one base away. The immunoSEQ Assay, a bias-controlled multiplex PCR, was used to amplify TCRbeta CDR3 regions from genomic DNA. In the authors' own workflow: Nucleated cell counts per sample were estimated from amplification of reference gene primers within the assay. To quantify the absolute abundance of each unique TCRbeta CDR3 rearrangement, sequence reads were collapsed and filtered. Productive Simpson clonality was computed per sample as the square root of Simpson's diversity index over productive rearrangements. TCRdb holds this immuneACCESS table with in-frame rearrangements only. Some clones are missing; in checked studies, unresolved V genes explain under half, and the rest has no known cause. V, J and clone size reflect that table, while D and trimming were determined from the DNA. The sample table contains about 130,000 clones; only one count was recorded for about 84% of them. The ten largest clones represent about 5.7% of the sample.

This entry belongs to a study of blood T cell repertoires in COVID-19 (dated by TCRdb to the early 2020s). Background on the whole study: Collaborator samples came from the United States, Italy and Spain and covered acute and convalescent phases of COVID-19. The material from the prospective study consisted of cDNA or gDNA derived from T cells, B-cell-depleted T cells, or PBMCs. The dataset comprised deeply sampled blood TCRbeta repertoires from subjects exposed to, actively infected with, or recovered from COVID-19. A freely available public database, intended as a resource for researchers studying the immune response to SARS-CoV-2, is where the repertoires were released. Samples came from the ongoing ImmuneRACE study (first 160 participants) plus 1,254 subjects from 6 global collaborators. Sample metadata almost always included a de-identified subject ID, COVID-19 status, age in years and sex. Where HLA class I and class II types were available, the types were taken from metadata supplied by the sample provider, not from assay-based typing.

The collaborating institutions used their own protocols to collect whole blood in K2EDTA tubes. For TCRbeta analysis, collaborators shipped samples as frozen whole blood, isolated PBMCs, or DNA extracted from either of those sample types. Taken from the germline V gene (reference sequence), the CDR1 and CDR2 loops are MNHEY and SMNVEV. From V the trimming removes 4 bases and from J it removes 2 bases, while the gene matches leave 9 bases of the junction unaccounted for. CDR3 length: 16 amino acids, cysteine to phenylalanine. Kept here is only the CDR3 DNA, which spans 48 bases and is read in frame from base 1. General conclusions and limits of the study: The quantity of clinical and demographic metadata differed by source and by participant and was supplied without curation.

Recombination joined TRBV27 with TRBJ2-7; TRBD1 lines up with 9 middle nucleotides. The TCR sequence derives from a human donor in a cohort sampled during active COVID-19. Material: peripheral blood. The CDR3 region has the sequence CASSSLTGGSTYEQYF. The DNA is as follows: TGTGCCAGCAGTTCCCTGACAGGGGGATCGACCTACGAGCAGTACTTC.